This T cell receptor (beta chain) was sequenced for a study of blood T cell repertoires in COVID-19. Germline V lookup: CDR1 SGHVS, CDR2 FQNEAQ. The CDR3 extends over 17 amino acids. V dropped 1 base and J dropped 4; count of bases not matched to a gene: 12. Method: immunoSEQ multiplex PCR; TCRdb's copy keeps in-frame clones and lacks some. The table records a few hundred thousand clones, roughly 88% of them present only once. Sequencing used peripheral blood. This sequence originates from a human donor in a cohort sampled during active COVID-19. The chain uses TRBV7-8 and TRBJ2-7; TRBD1 matches 8 bases. DNA of the CDR3: TGTGCCAGCAGCTTAGGGGTGTTCGGTCAGGGGGCTTACGAGCAGTACTTC. Translating gives CASSLGVFGQGAYEQYF.